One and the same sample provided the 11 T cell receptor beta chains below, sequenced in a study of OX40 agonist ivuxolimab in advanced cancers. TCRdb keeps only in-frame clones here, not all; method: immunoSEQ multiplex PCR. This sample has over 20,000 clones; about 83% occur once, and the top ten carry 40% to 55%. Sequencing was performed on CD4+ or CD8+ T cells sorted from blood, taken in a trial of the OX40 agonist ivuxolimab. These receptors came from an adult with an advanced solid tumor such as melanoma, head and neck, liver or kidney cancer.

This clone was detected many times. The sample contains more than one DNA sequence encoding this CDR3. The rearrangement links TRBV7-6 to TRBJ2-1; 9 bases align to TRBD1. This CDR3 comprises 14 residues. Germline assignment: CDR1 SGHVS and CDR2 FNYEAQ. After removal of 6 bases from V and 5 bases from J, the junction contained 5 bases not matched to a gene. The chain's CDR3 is CASSPGTGHNEQFF. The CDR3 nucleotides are TGTGCCAGCAGTCCGGGGACAGGGCACAATGAGCAGTTCTTC. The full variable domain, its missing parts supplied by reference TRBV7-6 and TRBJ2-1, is GAGVSQSPRYKVTKRGQDVALRCDPISGHVSLYWYRQALGQGPEFLTYFNYEAQQDKSGLPNDRFSAERPEGSISTLTIQRTEQRDSAMYRCASSPGTGHNEQFFGPGTRLTVL.

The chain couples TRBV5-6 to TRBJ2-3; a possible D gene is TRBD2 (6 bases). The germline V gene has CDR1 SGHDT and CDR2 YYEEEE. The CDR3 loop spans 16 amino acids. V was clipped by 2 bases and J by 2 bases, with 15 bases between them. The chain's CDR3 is CASSLPRDFLTDTQYF. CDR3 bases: TGTGCCAGCAGCTTACCCCGGGACTTCCTCACAGATACGCAGTATTTT.

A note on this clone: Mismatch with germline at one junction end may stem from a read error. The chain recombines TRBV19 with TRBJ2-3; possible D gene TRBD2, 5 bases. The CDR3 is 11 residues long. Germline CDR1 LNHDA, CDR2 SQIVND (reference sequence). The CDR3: CASSMGPTRDF. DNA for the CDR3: TGTGCCAGTAGTATGGGCCCAACGCGGGATTTT. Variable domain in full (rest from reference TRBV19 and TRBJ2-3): DGGITQSPKYLFRKEGQNVTLSCEQNLNHDAMYWYRQDPGQGLRLIYYSQIVNDFQKGDIAEGYSVSREKKESFPLTVTSAQKNPTAFYLCASSMGPTRDFGPGTRLTVL.

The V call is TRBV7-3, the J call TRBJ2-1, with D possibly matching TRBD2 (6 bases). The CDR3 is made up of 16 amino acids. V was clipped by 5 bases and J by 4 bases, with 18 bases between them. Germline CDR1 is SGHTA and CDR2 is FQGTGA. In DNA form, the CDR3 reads TGTGCCAGCAGCCCTAGTTTGGGTGGGGGGTACAATGAGCAGTTCTTC. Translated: CASSPSLGGGYNEQFF.

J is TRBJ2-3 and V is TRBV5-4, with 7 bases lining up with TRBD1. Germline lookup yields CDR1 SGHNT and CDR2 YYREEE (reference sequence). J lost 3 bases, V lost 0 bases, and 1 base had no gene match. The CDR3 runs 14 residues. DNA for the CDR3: TGTGCCAGCAGCTTGGACAGGGGAACAGATACGCAGTATTTT. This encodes CASSLDRGTDTQYF.

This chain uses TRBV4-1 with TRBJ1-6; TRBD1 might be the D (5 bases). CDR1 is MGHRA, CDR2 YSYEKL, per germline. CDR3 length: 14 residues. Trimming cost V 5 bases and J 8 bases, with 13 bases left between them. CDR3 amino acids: CASSSQQVYSPLHF. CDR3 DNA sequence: TGCGCCAGCAGCTCCCAACAGGTCTATTCACCCCTCCACTTT.

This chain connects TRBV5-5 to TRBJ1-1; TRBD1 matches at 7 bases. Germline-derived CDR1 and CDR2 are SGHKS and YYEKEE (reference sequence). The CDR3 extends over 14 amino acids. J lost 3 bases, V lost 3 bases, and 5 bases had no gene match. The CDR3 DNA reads TGTGCCAGCAGCTCCACTACAGGGGACACTGAAGCTTTCTTT. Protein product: CASSSTTGDTEAFF.

The CDR3 is CAGKDRYEQYF. The CDR3 coding sequence is TGTGCCGGGAAGGACAGATACGAGCAGTACTTC. The genes are TRBV30 and TRBJ2-7, with D perhaps matching TRBD1 (6 bases). The CDR3 covers 11 residues. V gave up 8 bases and J gave up 4 bases, with 12 bases separating them. Germline-derived CDR1 and CDR2 are GTSNPN and SVGIG (reference sequence).

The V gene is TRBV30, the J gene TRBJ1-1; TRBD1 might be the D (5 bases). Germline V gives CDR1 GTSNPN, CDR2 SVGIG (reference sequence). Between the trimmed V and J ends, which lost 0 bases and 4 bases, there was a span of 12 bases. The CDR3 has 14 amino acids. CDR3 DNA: TGTGCCTGGAGTGTGTCCGGGGCCGGCACTGAAGCTTTCTTT. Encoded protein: CAWSVSGAGTEAFF.

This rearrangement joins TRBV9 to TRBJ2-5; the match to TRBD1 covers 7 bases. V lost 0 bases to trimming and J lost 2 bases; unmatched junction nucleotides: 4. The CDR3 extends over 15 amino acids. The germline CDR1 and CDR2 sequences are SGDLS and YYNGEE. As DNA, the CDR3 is TGTGCCAGCAGCGTAGAAGGGGGCCGGCAAGAGACCCAGTACTTC. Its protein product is CASSVEGGRQETQYF.

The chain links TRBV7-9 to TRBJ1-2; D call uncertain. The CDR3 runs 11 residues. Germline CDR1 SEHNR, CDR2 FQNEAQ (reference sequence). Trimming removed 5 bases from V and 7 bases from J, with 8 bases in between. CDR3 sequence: CASSTISGYTF. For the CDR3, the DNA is TGTGCCAGCAGCACAATAAGTGGCTACACCTTC. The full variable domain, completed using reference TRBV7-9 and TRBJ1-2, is DTGVSQNPRHKITKRGQNVTFRCDPISEHNRLYWYRQTLGQGPEFLTYFQNEAQLEKSRLLSDRFSAERPKGSFSTLEIQRTEQGDSAMYLCASSTISGYTFGSGTRLTVV.